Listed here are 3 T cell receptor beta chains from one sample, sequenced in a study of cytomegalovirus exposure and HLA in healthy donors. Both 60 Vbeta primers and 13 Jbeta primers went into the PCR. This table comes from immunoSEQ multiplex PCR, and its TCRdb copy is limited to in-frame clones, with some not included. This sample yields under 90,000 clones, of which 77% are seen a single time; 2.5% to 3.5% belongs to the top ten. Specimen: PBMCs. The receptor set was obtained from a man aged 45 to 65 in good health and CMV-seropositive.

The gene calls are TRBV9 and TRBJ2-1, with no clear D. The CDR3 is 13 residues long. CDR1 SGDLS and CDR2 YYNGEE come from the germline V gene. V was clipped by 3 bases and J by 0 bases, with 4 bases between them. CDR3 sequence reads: CASSDISYNEQFF. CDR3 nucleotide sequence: TGTGCCAGCAGCGACATCTCCTACAATGAGCAGTTCTTC.

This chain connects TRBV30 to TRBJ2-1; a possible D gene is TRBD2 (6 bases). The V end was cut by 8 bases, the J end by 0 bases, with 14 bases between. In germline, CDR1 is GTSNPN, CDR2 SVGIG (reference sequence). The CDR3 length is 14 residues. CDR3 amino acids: CAHNDGSSYNEQFF. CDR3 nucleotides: TGTGCCCACAACGACGGGAGCTCCTACAATGAGCAGTTCTTC.

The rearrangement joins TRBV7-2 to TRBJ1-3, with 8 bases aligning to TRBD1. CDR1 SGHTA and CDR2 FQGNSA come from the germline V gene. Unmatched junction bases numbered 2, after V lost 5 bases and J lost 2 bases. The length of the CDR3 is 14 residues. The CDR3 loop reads CASSTQGAGNTIYF. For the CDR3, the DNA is TGTGCCAGCAGCACACAGGGGGCTGGAAACACCATATATTTT.